One and the same sample provided the 2 T cell receptor beta chains below, sequenced in a study of cytomegalovirus exposure and HLA in healthy donors (dated by TCRdb to between 2016 and 2019). Library method: the immunoSEQ multiplex PCR assay. For the multiplex PCR, a mixture combining 60 forward primers for TCR Vbeta segments and 13 reverse primers for TCR Jbeta segments was used. In its TCRdb copy, this immuneACCESS table keeps in-frame sequences only and misses some clones. Where compared with another copy, unresolved V genes explain less than half of these, and the others have no known cause. The sample yields 150,000 to 200,000 clones; roughly 80% were counted once. 1.7% of the sample is in the top ten clones. The sequenced sample was PBMCs. All receptors come from a woman aged 18-35 years in good health and CMV-seronegative.

This chain connects TRBV7-9 to TRBJ1-4; possible D gene TRBD1, 5 bases. V lost 1 base, J lost 0 bases, and 12 bases lay in between. Germline-derived CDR1 and CDR2 are SEHNR and FQNEAQ (reference sequence). This CDR3 contains 17 residues. This chain's CDR3 is CASSLEGQSSTNEKLFF. CDR3 nucleotides: TGTGCCAGCAGCTTAGAAGGACAAAGCTCAACTAATGAAAAACTGTTTTTT.

The rearrangement uses TRBV27 and TRBJ1-3; D gene ambiguous. V was cut by 2 bases and J by 4 bases, with 6 bases left in between. The CDR3 loop spans 13 amino acids. Germline V lookup: CDR1 MNHEY, CDR2 SMNVEV (reference sequence). This CDR3 is CASSLREGNTIYF. The CDR3, as DNA: TGTGCCAGCAGTTTACGTGAGGGAAACACCATATATTTT.